The rows below give T cell receptor beta chains drawn from one sample of a study of PD-L1 blockade in urothelial cancer. The data were produced by immunoSEQ multiplex PCR, yet TCRdb's version contains in-frame clones alone and is incomplete. Here the sample spans roughly 130,000 clones, 70% to 85% being singletons. The specimen was PBMCs, collected around atezolizumab (anti-PD-L1) treatment. These receptor sequences come from a man aged 50 to 59 with urothelial cancer. Both conserved end residues are part of each CDR3. Each record gives: CDR3 DNA, CDR3 protein, V gene, D gene, clone size, J gene. D genes are given only for firm matches. Some rows mark clone size as missing; the rest say once, few, many or name a class of expanded clone.

CDR3nt: TGTGCCTGGAGTGCGAGACTCGGAGATACGCAGTATTTT; CDR3aa: CAWSARLGDTQYF; v_gene: TRBV30; d_gene: .; abundance: .; j_gene: TRBJ2-3
CDR3nt: TGCGCCAGCAGCCCCGGGACTTTCGGACTAGATGAGCAGTTCTTC; CDR3aa: CASSPGTFGLDEQFF; v_gene: TRBV5-1; d_gene: TRBD2; abundance: few; j_gene: TRBJ2-1
CDR3nt: TGCGCCAGCAGCCAACTCCCGGGACAGTCCTACGAGCAGTACTTC; CDR3aa: CASSQLPGQSYEQYF; v_gene: TRBV4-1; d_gene: TRBD1; abundance: once; j_gene: TRBJ2-7
CDR3nt: TGTGCCAGTAGGGGACAGGGGGGTCAAGAGACCCAGTACTTC; CDR3aa: CASRGQGGQETQYF; v_gene: TRBV6-5; d_gene: TRBD1; abundance: .; j_gene: TRBJ2-5
CDR3nt: TGTGCCAGTACTATGGGGGGACGCCGCACAGATACGCAGTATTTT; CDR3aa: CASTMGGRRTDTQYF; v_gene: TRBV7-2; d_gene: .; abundance: .; j_gene: TRBJ2-3
CDR3nt: TGTGCCAGCAGTCTCATAGGACAGGCAGCCGGGAACGAGCAGTACTTC; CDR3aa: CASSLIGQAAGNEQYF; v_gene: TRBV28; d_gene: TRBD1; abundance: .; j_gene: TRBJ2-7
CDR3nt: TGTGCCAGTAGGAGAAGGACTAGCGGGAAATACGAGCAGTACTTC; CDR3aa: CASRRRTSGKYEQYF; v_gene: TRBV19; d_gene: TRBD2; abundance: .; j_gene: TRBJ2-7
CDR3nt: TGTGCCAGCAGCTTTAACTCTCCCTACGAGCAGTACTTC; CDR3aa: CASSFNSPYEQYF; v_gene: TRBV5-5; d_gene: .; abundance: few; j_gene: TRBJ2-7
CDR3nt: TGTGCCAGCAGCTTAGCCCCGCGACTCAACAATGAGCAGTTCTTC; CDR3aa: CASSLAPRLNNEQFF; v_gene: TRBV11-2; d_gene: .; abundance: few; j_gene: TRBJ2-1
CDR3nt: TGTGCCATCAGTCAACAAAGCGGGAGGACCACAGATACGCAGTATTTT; CDR3aa: CAISQQSGRTTDTQYF; v_gene: TRBV10-3; d_gene: TRBD2; abundance: .; j_gene: TRBJ2-3
CDR3nt: TGTGCCAGCAGCACATCTGGACAGGCGAATTCTGGAAACACCATATATTTT; CDR3aa: CASSTSGQANSGNTIYF; v_gene: TRBV7-2; d_gene: TRBD1; abundance: .; j_gene: TRBJ1-3
CDR3nt: TGTGCCAGCAGGGGGGCCTTCTATGGCTACACCTTC; CDR3aa: CASRGAFYGYTF; v_gene: TRBV6-1; d_gene: .; abundance: .; j_gene: TRBJ1-2
CDR3nt: TGTGCCAGCAGCCCGACAGGGAGCTCCTACAATGAGCAGTTCTTC; CDR3aa: CASSPTGSSYNEQFF; v_gene: TRBV6-5; d_gene: TRBD1; abundance: .; j_gene: TRBJ2-1
CDR3nt: TGTGCCAGCAGTGAACCCCACACAGAGAACTATGGCTACACCTTC; CDR3aa: CASSEPHTENYGYTF; v_gene: TRBV25-1; d_gene: .; abundance: .; j_gene: TRBJ1-2
CDR3nt: TGTGCCAGCGCTAGGGGGAGGGAGGCTCTCCTCGACAATGAGCAGTTCTTC; CDR3aa: CASARGREALLDNEQFF; v_gene: TRBV7-9; d_gene: .; abundance: .; j_gene: TRBJ2-1
CDR3nt: TGTGCCAGCGCCCGCTCCGGTAGCAGACCCTACGAGCAGTACTTC; CDR3aa: CASARSGSRPYEQYF; v_gene: TRBV6-1; d_gene: .; abundance: .; j_gene: TRBJ2-7
CDR3nt: TGCGCCAGCAGTCCGGGACAGAATGAAAAACTGTTTTTT; CDR3aa: CASSPGQNEKLFF; v_gene: TRBV5-1; d_gene: TRBD1; abundance: .; j_gene: TRBJ1-4
CDR3nt: TGTGCCAGCGGGGGTCTAGCGGGAGGTTTCGATGAGCAGTTCTTC; CDR3aa: CASGGLAGGFDEQFF; v_gene: TRBV2; d_gene: TRBD2; abundance: .; j_gene: TRBJ2-1
CDR3nt: TGTGCCAGCAGCGACGGGGGGGGGACAGGGAGCACAGATACGCAGTATTTT; CDR3aa: CASSDGGGTGSTDTQYF; v_gene: TRBV7-6; d_gene: .; abundance: .; j_gene: TRBJ2-3
CDR3nt: TGTGCCAGCAGCGTGGGACAGTCTAATGAAAAACTGTTTTTT; CDR3aa: CASSVGQSNEKLFF; v_gene: TRBV7-9; d_gene: TRBD1; abundance: .; j_gene: TRBJ1-4
CDR3nt: TGTGCCTGCGTCTTGGGGGCCCCTGGAAACACCATATATTTT; CDR3aa: CACVLGAPGNTIYF; v_gene: TRBV30; d_gene: .; abundance: .; j_gene: TRBJ1-3
CDR3nt: TGTGCCAGCAGTAAGGACAGGGGATTTCTCGAGCAGTACTTC; CDR3aa: CASSKDRGFLEQYF; v_gene: TRBV6-5; d_gene: TRBD1; abundance: .; j_gene: TRBJ2-7
CDR3nt: TGTGCCAGCAGTTTTGGTAGCGGGGGGCTCAATGAGCAGTTCTTC; CDR3aa: CASSFGSGGLNEQFF; v_gene: TRBV27; d_gene: TRBD2; abundance: many; j_gene: TRBJ2-1
CDR3nt: TGTGCCAGCAGCTCCCTTGGGGGCGTCACCGGGGAGCTGTTTTTT; CDR3aa: CASSSLGGVTGELFF; v_gene: TRBV7-8; d_gene: .; abundance: few; j_gene: TRBJ2-2
CDR3nt: TGTGCCAGCAGCTTTAGGGGACTAGATACAGATACGCAGTATTTT; CDR3aa: CASSFRGLDTDTQYF; v_gene: TRBV7-9; d_gene: TRBD2; abundance: .; j_gene: TRBJ2-3
CDR3nt: TGTGCCAGCAGCGTGGGGGGTGGCTACACCTTC; CDR3aa: CASSVGGGYTF; v_gene: TRBV28; d_gene: .; abundance: .; j_gene: TRBJ1-2
CDR3nt: TGTGCCAGCAGTACGACAGGGGGGTATAATGAAAAACTGTTTTTT; CDR3aa: CASSTTGGYNEKLFF; v_gene: TRBV6-5; d_gene: TRBD1; abundance: .; j_gene: TRBJ1-4
CDR3nt: TGTGCCAGCAGTTCTAGCCGGGCCAAAAACATTCAGTACTTC; CDR3aa: CASSSSRAKNIQYF; v_gene: TRBV6-5; d_gene: .; abundance: .; j_gene: TRBJ2-4
CDR3nt: TGTGCCAGCAGAGCCCCTAGGATTCCAAATGAAAAACTGTTTTTT; CDR3aa: CASRAPRIPNEKLFF; v_gene: TRBV28; d_gene: .; abundance: .; j_gene: TRBJ1-4
CDR3nt: TGCGCCAGCAGCTTGCTAGCGGGAGAATACAATGAGCAGTTCTTC; CDR3aa: CASSLLAGEYNEQFF; v_gene: TRBV5-1; d_gene: TRBD2; abundance: .; j_gene: TRBJ2-1
CDR3nt: TGTGCCAGCAGTAACCAGGGATCTGGTATAGAGACCCAGTACTTC; CDR3aa: CASSNQGSGIETQYF; v_gene: TRBV2; d_gene: .; abundance: .; j_gene: TRBJ2-5
CDR3nt: TGTGCCAGCAGCTTGGGGCGTCAGGGTTCAGATACGCAGTATTTT; CDR3aa: CASSLGRQGSDTQYF; v_gene: TRBV5-4; d_gene: .; abundance: .; j_gene: TRBJ2-3
CDR3nt: TGTGCCAGTAGTATAGTGGCAGGGGGCTTAGGTCCTGGGGCCAACGTCCTGACTTTC; CDR3aa: CASSIVAGGLGPGANVLTF; v_gene: TRBV19; d_gene: TRBD1; abundance: .; j_gene: TRBJ2-6
CDR3nt: TGTGCCAGCAGTTCCCAGGGGGCAGGGCAGCCCCAGCATTTT; CDR3aa: CASSSQGAGQPQHF; v_gene: TRBV27; d_gene: TRBD1; abundance: .; j_gene: TRBJ1-5
CDR3nt: TGTGCCGGGACAGGGGCGTCCTATAATTCACCCCTCCACTTT; CDR3aa: CAGTGASYNSPLHF; v_gene: TRBV30; d_gene: TRBD1; abundance: few; j_gene: TRBJ1-6
CDR3nt: TGTGCCACCAACCGGGACAGAGACTACGAGCAGTACTTC; CDR3aa: CATNRDRDYEQYF; v_gene: TRBV10-3; d_gene: TRBD1; abundance: .; j_gene: TRBJ2-7
CDR3nt: TGTGCCAGCAGTTACAGACATGGCTACACCTTC; CDR3aa: CASSYRHGYTF; v_gene: TRBV28; d_gene: .; abundance: .; j_gene: TRBJ1-2
CDR3nt: TGCGCCAGCAGCTTGGCCAGCAGGGAGACCCAGTACTTC; CDR3aa: CASSLASRETQYF; v_gene: TRBV5-1; d_gene: .; abundance: .; j_gene: TRBJ2-5
CDR3nt: TGTGCCAGCAGCGCCGATAGACTAGCGGGTATCACCGGGGAGCTGTTTTTT; CDR3aa: CASSADRLAGITGELFF; v_gene: TRBV9; d_gene: TRBD2; abundance: .; j_gene: TRBJ2-2
CDR3nt: TGTGCCAGCAGCCGGGGACAGGGGGGCGTGACCCAGTACTTC; CDR3aa: CASSRGQGGVTQYF; v_gene: TRBV11-3; d_gene: TRBD1; abundance: once; j_gene: TRBJ2-5
CDR3nt: TGTGCCAGTAGTATACGGGAGGCCTTCCCAGCGAACGAGCAGTTCTTC; CDR3aa: CASSIREAFPANEQFF; v_gene: TRBV19; d_gene: TRBD2; abundance: .; j_gene: TRBJ2-1
CDR3nt: TGTGCCAGCAGCTTGGGGACAGGAAGCTCCTACGAGCAGTACTTC; CDR3aa: CASSLGTGSSYEQYF; v_gene: TRBV5-5; d_gene: TRBD1; abundance: many; j_gene: TRBJ2-7
CDR3nt: TGTGCCTGGAATAACAGGGGGTCTCAGCCCCAGCATTTT; CDR3aa: CAWNNRGSQPQHF; v_gene: TRBV30; d_gene: TRBD1; abundance: .; j_gene: TRBJ1-5
CDR3nt: TGTGCCAGCAGCCAAGATTCTAGCGGGAGTAGGGATACGCAGTATTTT; CDR3aa: CASSQDSSGSRDTQYF; v_gene: TRBV4-2; d_gene: TRBD2; abundance: .; j_gene: TRBJ2-3
CDR3nt: TGTGCCAGCAGCTTCCGGACTAGCGGGAGGGCCAGCTATTACGAGCAGTACTTC; CDR3aa: CASSFRTSGRASYYEQYF; v_gene: TRBV13; d_gene: TRBD2; abundance: .; j_gene: TRBJ2-7
CDR3nt: TGTGCCAGCCTCAGGGGGAGTGACGAGCAGTACTTC; CDR3aa: CASLRGSDEQYF; v_gene: TRBV28; d_gene: TRBD1; abundance: .; j_gene: TRBJ2-7
CDR3nt: TGTGCCAGCAGCTCCGGACTAGCGGGAGGGCCCAGCTCCTACAATGAGCAGTTCTTC; CDR3aa: CASSSGLAGGPSSYNEQFF; v_gene: TRBV7-8; d_gene: TRBD2; abundance: few; j_gene: TRBJ2-1
CDR3nt: TGCGCCAGCAGTCAATCGACTCTGAGCCTAGCGCACACCGGGGAGCTGTTTTTT; CDR3aa: CASSQSTLSLAHTGELFF; v_gene: TRBV23-1; d_gene: .; abundance: .; j_gene: TRBJ2-2
CDR3nt: TGCGCCAGCAGCTTCGCCCTGGGGGGAGTATGGAGCTACACCTTC; CDR3aa: CASSFALGGVWSYTF; v_gene: TRBV5-1; d_gene: .; abundance: .; j_gene: TRBJ1-2